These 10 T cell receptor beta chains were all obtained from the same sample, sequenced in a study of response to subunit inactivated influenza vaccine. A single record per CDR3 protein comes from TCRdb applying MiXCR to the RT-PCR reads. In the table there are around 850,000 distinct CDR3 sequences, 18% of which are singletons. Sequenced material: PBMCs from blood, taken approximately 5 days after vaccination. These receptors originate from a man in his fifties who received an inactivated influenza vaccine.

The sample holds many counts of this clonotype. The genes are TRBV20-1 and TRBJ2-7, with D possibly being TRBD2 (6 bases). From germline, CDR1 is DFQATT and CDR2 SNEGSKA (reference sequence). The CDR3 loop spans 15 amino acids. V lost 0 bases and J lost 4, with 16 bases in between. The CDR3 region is CSARDPVGRGYEQYF. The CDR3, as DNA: TGCAGTGCTAGAGACCCAGTCGGGCGGGGTTACGAGCAGTACTTC.

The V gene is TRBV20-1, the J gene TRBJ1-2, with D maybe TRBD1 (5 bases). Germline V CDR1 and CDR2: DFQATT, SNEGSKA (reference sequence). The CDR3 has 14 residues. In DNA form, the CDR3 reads TGCAGCCCGGGGGGTCGGGAGTTAAACTATGGCTACACCTTC. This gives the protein CSPGGRELNYGYTF.

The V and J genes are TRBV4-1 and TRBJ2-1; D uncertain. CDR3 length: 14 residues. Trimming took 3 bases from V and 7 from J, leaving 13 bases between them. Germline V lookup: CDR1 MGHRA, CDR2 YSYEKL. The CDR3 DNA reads TGCGCCAGCAGCCAGCATGAGAAATTAAATGAGCAGTTCTTC. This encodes CASSQHEKLNEQFF.

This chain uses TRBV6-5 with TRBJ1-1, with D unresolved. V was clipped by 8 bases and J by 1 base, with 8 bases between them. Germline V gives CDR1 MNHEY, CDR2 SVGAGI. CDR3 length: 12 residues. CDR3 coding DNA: TGTGCCAGCGAGGATTCGAACACTGAAGCTTTCTTT. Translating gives CASEDSNTEAFF.

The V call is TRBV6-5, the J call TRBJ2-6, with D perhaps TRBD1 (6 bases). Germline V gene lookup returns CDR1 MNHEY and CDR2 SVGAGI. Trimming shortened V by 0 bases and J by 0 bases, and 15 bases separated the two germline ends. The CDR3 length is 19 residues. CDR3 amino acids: CASSYSWAGASSGANVLTF. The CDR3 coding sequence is TGTGCCAGCAGTTACTCGTGGGCAGGGGCCAGCTCTGGGGCCAACGTCCTGACTTTC.

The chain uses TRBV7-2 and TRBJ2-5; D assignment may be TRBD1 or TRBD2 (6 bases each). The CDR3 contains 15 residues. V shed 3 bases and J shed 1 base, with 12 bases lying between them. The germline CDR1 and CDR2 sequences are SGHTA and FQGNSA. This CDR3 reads CASSFGGTSQETQYF. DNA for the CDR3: TGTGCCAGCAGCTTTGGGGGGACATCCCAAGAGACCCAGTACTTC. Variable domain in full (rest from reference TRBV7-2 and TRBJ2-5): GAGVSQSPSNKVTEKGKDVELRCDPISGHTALYWYRQSLGQGLEFLIYFQGNSAPDKSGLPSDRFSAERTGGSVSTLTIQRTQQEDSAVYLCASSFGGTSQETQYFGPGTRLLVL.

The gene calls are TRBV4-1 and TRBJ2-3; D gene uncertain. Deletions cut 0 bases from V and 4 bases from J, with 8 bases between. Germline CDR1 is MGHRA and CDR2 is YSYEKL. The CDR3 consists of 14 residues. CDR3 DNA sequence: TGCGCCAGCAGCCAAGATATAATGGCAGATACGCAGTATTTT. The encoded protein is CASSQDIMADTQYF.

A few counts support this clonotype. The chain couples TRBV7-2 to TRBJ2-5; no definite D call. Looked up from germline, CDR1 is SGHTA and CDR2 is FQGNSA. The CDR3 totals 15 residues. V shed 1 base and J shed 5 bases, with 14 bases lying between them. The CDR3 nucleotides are TGTGCCAGCAGCTTAGAGAGGCTCAGGCGGGAGACCCAGTACTTC. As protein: CASSLERLRRETQYF.

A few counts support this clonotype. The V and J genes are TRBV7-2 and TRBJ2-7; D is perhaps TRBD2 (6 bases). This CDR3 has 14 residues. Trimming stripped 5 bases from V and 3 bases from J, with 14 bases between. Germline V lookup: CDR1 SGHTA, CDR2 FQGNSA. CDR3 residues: CASSHGGAVYEQYF. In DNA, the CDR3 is TGTGCCAGCAGCCATGGCGGGGCAGTCTACGAGCAGTACTTC.

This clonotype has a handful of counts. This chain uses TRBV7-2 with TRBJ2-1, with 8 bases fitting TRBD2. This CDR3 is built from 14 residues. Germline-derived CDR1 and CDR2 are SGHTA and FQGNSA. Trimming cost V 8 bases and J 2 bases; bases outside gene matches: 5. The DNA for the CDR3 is TGTGCCAGCCGAGCGGGAGAACCCTACAATGAGCAGTTCTTC. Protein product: CASRAGEPYNEQFF.